Presented here are 12 T cell receptor beta chains from one specimen sequenced in a study of tumor and adjacent non-tumor tissue in lung cancer. The template was RNA from unsorted bulk tissue. The library came from three nested PCR rounds adapted from ARM-PCR protocols. From the multiplex PCR reads, TCRdb called clonotypes with MiXCR, one entry per CDR3 protein. The sample consists of around 120,000 distinct CDR3 sequences, around three fifths of them appearing once. Sample: lung tumor tissue. The receptors come from a man in his thirties or forties with non-small cell lung cancer.

Note on this clonotype: A read error may be the cause here, since a much bigger clone is one base away. V gene TRBV20-1 combines with J gene TRBJ1-5, with D unclear. Germline V gene data show CDR1 as DFQATT and CDR2 as SNEGSKA (reference sequence). There are 15 residues in the CDR3. DNA of the CDR3: TGCAGTGCGGAGGACCGCCGCGGTCATCGTCAGCCCCTGCATTTT. Its translation is CSAEDRRGHRQPLHF.

Worth noting for this clonotype: This sequence may be a read error, since a much larger clone differs from it by one base. The chain employs TRBV4-1 and TRBJ2-3, with D possibly being TRBD2 (5 bases). CDR1 MGHRA and CDR2 YSYEKL come from the germline V gene. This CDR3 is 12 amino acids long. This CDR3 is CSSSQTRGTQYF. DNA for the CDR3: TGCTCCAGCAGCCAGACCCGGGGTACGCAGTATTTT.

This clonotype was detected ten times or more. J is TRBJ2-3 and V is TRBV6-2 or TRBV6-3; 16 bases agree with TRBD2. The CDR3 runs 16 residues. The V gene's germline CDR1 is MNHEY and CDR2 SVGEGT. Unmatched junction bases numbered 0, after V lost 2 bases and J lost 4 bases. The CDR3 loop is CASSYGTSGGADTQYF. The CDR3 DNA sequence: TGTGCCAGCAGTTACGGGACTAGCGGGGGGGCAGATACGCAGTATTTT.

This clonotype appeared a single time. A much bigger clone sits one base away, suggesting this may be a read error. The J gene is TRBJ2-1, the V gene TRBV20-1; TRBD2 is a possible D gene (6 bases). The CDR3 length is 15 residues. Germline lookup yields CDR1 DFQATT and CDR2 SNEGSKA (reference sequence). With 3 bases removed from V and 3 bases from J, the gap between germline ends came to 15 bases. CDR3 residues: CSASVGASVYNEQFF. The CDR3 DNA reads as TGCAGTGCTAGTGTAGGGGCTAGCGTCTACAATGAGCAGTTCTTC.

Points on this clonotype: One end of the junction fails to match germline, which may point to a read error. The chain is built from TRBV11-2 and TRBJ2-7; 10 bases line up with TRBD2. The CDR3 runs to 15 residues. The germline CDR1 and CDR2 sequences are SGHAT and FQNNGV. The CDR3 loop is CASRQTSGGAREQCF. Here the CDR3 DNA reads TGTGCCAGCAGGCAAACAAGCGGGGGGGCTCGGGAGCAGTGCTTC. The full variable domain, in which reference TRBV11-2 and TRBJ2-7 provide the parts outside the CDR3, is EAGVAQSPRYKIIEKRQSVAFWCNPISGHATLYWYQQILGQGPKLLIQFQNNGVVDDSQLPKDRFSAERLKGVDSTLKIQPAKLEDSAVYLCASRQTSGGAREQCFGPGTRLTVT.

Comments on this clonotype: A much larger clonotype is one base distant, so this may be a read error. The CDR3 does not close with the conserved phenylalanine or tryptophan, likely indicating a read error. The rearrangement links TRBV12-3 or TRBV12-4 to TRBJ2-1, with 8 bases that match TRBD2. CDR3 length: 17 amino acids. J gave up 1 base and V 1 base, and 6 bases lay outside the gene matches. The CDR3 reads CASSLGLGLGSYNEQFS. CDR3 in DNA: TGTGCCAGCAGTTTAGGTTTGGGACTAGGGTCCTACAATGAGCAGTTCTCC.

This clonotype was seen at least ten times. This sequence joins TRBV10-2 and TRBJ1-1; D unclear. Trimming took off 4 bases at V and 4 bases at J, with 10 bases between the two ends. The CDR3 is made up of 13 amino acids. The V gene's germline CDR1 is WSHSY and CDR2 SAAADI. The CDR3 nucleotides read TGCGCCAGCAGTGGAGGGAGAGGCACTGAAGCTTTCTTT. Its protein product is CASSGGRGTEAFF.

The table lists this clonotype with many counts. The J gene is TRBJ2-3, the V gene TRBV11-2, with D perhaps matching TRBD1 (5 bases). The CDR3 has 13 residues. Trimming pared 0 bases from V and 8 bases from J, leaving 9 bases between. Germline CDR1 is SGHAT and CDR2 is FQNNGV. CDR3 coding DNA: TGTGCCAGCAGCTTAGATTGGCAGGGTACGCAGTATTTT. This translates into CASSLDWQGTQYF.

Details on this clonotype: A junction boundary mismatches the germline segment, possibly from a read error. The chain links TRBV10-3 to TRBJ2-2, with D hard to call. The V gene's germline CDR1 is ENHRY and CDR2 SYGVKD. The CDR3 spans 13 residues. The DNA of the CDR3 is TGTGCCATCAGAACGGTCGACACTGGGGAGCTGTTTTTT. It encodes CAIRTVDTGELFF.

This clonotype was detected a few times. The chain recombines TRBV7-8 with TRBJ2-3; TRBD2 matches at 7 bases. In germline, CDR1 is SGHVS, CDR2 FQNEAQ. Unmatched junction bases numbered 14, after V lost 2 bases and J lost 9 bases. The CDR3 is 16 residues long. The CDR3, as DNA: TGTGCCAGCAGCTTAAACGCAGCGGGGAGGGTTGAGACGCAGTATTTT. It codes for CASSLNAAGRVETQYF.

This clonotype has at least ten counts. This sequence joins TRBV6-1 and TRBJ1-5; tentative D call: TRBD1 (5 bases). Trimming cost V 1 base and J 11 bases, with 15 bases left between them. Germline V gene lookup returns CDR1 MNHNS and CDR2 SASEGT. This CDR3 is built from 14 residues. Here the CDR3 reads CASSEVGAPGTQHF. CDR3 coding DNA: TGTGCCAGCAGTGAAGTTGGGGCTCCCGGTACCCAGCATTTT.

This chain connects TRBV12-3 or TRBV12-4 to TRBJ1-1; 10 bases align to TRBD1. CDR3 size: 13 residues. V dropped 6 bases and J dropped 12; count of bases not matched to a gene: 10. The CDR3 here is CASSRTGGTGTFF. The CDR3 region has the DNA TGTGCCAGCAGCCGGACAGGGGGGACTGGAACTTTCTTT.